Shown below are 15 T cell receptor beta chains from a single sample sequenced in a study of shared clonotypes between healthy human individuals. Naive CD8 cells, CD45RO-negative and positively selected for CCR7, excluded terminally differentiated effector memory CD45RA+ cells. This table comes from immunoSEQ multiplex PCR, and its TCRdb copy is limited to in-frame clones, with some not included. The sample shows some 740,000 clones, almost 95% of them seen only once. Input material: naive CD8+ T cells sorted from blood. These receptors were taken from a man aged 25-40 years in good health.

CDR3 sequence reads: CAISEPGQGRISEQYF. The CDR3 DNA sequence: TGTGCCATCAGTGAACCGGGACAGGGTAGAATTAGCGAGCAGTACTTC. The J gene is TRBJ2-7, the V gene TRBV10-3; TRBD1 aligns across 9 bases. The CDR3 is made up of 16 amino acids. V shed 3 bases, J shed 6 bases, and the junction held 12 bases outside the gene matches. From germline, CDR1 is ENHRY and CDR2 SYGVKD.

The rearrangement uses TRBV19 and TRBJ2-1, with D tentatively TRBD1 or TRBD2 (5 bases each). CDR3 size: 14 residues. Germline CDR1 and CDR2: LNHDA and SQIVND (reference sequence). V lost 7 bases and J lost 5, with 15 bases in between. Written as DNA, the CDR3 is TGTGCCAGTACGTGGGGGAATCCTAACAATGAGCAGTTCTTC. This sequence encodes CASTWGNPNNEQFF.

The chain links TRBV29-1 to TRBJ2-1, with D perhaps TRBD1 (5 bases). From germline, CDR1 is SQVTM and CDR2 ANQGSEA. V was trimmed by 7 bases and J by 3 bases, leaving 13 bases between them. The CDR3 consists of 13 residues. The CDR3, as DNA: TGCAGCGGACAACCCCAGGGCTACAATGAGCAGTTCTTC. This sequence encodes CSGQPQGYNEQFF.

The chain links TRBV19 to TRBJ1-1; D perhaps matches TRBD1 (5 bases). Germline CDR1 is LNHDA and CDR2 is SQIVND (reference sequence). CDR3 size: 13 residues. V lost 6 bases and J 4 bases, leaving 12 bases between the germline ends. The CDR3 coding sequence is TGTGCCAGTAGGGGGCTGGGTAGCACTGAAGCTTTCTTT. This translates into CASRGLGSTEAFF.

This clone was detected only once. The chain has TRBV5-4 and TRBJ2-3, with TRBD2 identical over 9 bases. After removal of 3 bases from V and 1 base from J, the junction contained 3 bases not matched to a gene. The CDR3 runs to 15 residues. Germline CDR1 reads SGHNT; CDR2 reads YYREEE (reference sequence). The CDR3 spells CASSSRTSGTDTQYF. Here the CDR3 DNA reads TGTGCCAGCAGCTCCCGGACTAGCGGCACAGATACGCAGTATTTT.

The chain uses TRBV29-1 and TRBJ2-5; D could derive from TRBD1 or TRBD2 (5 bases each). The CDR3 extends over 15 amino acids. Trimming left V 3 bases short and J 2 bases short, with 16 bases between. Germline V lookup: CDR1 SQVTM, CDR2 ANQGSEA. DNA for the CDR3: TGCAGCGTTGAGGACTTACAGGTGCCACAAGAGACCCAGTACTTC. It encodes CSVEDLQVPQETQYF.

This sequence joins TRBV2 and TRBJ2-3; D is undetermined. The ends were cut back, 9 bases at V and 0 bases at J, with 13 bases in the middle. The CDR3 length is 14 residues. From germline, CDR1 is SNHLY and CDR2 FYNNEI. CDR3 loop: CASPYGLSTDTQYF. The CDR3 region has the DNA TGTGCCAGTCCCTACGGGCTTAGCACAGATACGCAGTATTTT.

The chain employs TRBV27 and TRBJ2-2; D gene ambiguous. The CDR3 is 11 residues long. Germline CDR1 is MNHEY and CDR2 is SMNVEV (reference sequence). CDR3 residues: CAAMGSGELFF. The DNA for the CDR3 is TGTGCGGCGATGGGGTCCGGGGAGCTGTTTTTT.

The CDR3 DNA reads TGTGCCAGCAGCTACCGGGGTAAAGGGCACGAGCAGTACTTC. Translated: CASSYRGKGHEQYF. V gene TRBV13 combines with J gene TRBJ2-7, with D possibly being TRBD2 (5 bases). Germline-derived CDR1 and CDR2 are PRHDT and FYEKMQ (reference sequence). The CDR3 has 14 residues. Trimming removed 4 bases at V and 5 bases at J, with 15 bases between.

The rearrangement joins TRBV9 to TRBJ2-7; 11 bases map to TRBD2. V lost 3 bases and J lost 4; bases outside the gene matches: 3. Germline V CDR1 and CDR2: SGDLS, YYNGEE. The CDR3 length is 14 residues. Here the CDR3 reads CASSASGRRYEQYF. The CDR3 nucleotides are TGTGCCAGCAGCGCTAGCGGGAGGAGGTACGAGCAGTACTTC.

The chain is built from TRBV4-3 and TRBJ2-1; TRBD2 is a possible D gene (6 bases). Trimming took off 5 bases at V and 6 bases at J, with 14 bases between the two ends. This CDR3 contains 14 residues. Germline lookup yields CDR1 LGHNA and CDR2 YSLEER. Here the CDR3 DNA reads TGCGCCAGCAGCACCCGGGACTTTCCCAATGAGCAGTTCTTC. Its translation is CASSTRDFPNEQFF.

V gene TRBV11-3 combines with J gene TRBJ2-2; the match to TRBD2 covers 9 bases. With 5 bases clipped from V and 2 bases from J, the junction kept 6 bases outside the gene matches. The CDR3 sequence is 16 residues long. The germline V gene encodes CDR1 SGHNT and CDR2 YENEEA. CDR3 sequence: CASSPRLAENTGELFF. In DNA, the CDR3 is TGTGCCAGCAGCCCTCGACTAGCGGAAAACACCGGGGAGCTGTTTTTT.

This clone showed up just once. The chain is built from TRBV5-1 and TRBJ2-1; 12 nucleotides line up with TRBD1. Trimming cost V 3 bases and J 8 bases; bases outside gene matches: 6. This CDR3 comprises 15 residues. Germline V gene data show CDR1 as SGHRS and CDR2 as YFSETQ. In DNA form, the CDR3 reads TGCGCCAGCAGCTCGGGACAGGGGGCGATGTATGAGCAGTTCTTC. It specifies CASSSGQGAMYEQFF.

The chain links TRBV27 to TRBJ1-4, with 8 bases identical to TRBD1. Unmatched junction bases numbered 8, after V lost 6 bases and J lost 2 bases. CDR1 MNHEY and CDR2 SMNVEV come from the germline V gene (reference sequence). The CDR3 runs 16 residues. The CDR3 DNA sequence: TGTGCCAGCAGGGGGGTGACAGGGGCGACTAATGAAAAACTGTTTTTT. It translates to CASRGVTGATNEKLFF.

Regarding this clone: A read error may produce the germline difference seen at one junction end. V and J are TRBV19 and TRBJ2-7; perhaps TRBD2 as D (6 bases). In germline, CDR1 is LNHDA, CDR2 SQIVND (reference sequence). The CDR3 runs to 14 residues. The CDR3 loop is CTSNPGVPFSEQYF. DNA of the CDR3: TGTACCAGTAATCCGGGAGTGCCCTTCTCCGAGCAGTACTTC.